This T cell receptor beta chain comes out of a study of blood T cell repertoires in COVID-19. In the study overall: Samples came from the United States, Italy and Spain, spanning acute and convalescent COVID-19.

V lost 2 bases to trimming and J lost 6 bases; unmatched junction nucleotides: 10. Per germline, CDR1 MNHEY and CDR2 SVGAGI. The CDR3 extends over 16 amino acids. Cohort placement rested on clinical history that participants reported themselves. Within the 2 weeks before study entry, each person in the exposed group met a COVID-19 case. Repertoires were generated with immunoSEQ multiplex PCR, while TCRdb's copy carries only in-frame clones and drops some. The sample has hundreds of thousands of clones, about four fifths seen once. V and J are TRBV6-5 and TRBJ2-5, with 9 bases aligning to TRBD2. This receptor was obtained from a woman aged 40 to 49 who had been exposed to COVID-19. Sample: PBMCs or T cells enriched from blood (not recorded which). CDR3 DNA: TGTGCCAGCAGTTACGGTAGCGGGGGCGGTGAGCAGACCCAGTACTTC. The encoded protein is CASSYGSGGGEQTQYF.